One and the same sample provided the 5 T cell receptor beta chains below, sequenced in a study of blood T cell repertoires in COVID-19. Assay used: immunoSEQ multiplex PCR; TCRdb lists only in-frame clones, some missing. The sample consists of under 30,000 clones, approximately 89% of them appearing once. The sample was peripheral blood. The origin of the receptors is a human donor in a cohort sampled during active COVID-19.

The rearrangement uses TRBV5-1 and TRBJ1-1; 7 bases line up with TRBD1. Per the germline V gene, CDR1 is SGHRS and CDR2 is YFSETQ. The CDR3 is 18 amino acids. V shed 3 bases and J 2 bases; nucleotides not matched to a gene: 16. This CDR3 reads CASSSILRSRDSNTEAFF. CDR3 sequence (DNA): TGCGCCAGCAGCTCAATCCTAAGGAGCCGGGACAGCAACACTGAAGCTTTCTTT.

The V call is TRBV12-3 or TRBV12-4, the J call TRBJ1-2; D gene unclear. The V end was cut by 5 bases, the J end by 8 bases, with 15 bases between. CDR3 length equals 13 residues. The CDR3 DNA follows: TGTGCCAGCAGTAGTGGACTCCGAGTCGGCTACACCTTC. It specifies CASSSGLRVGYTF.

This chain uses TRBV28 with TRBJ2-6, with D tentatively TRBD1 (5 bases). Germline CDR1 reads MDHEN; CDR2 reads SYDVKM. The CDR3 spans 17 residues. V lost 2 bases and J lost 0, with 11 bases in between. Here the CDR3 DNA reads TGTGCCAGCAGTTTAGTCAGGGATAGCTCTGGGGCCAACGTCCTGACTTTC. Translation: CASSLVRDSSGANVLTF.

Only one count was recorded for this clone. This sequence joins TRBV28 and TRBJ1-1; D is unresolved. The V end lost 3 bases, the J end lost 6 bases, and 8 bases lay between the germline ends. This CDR3 has 12 amino acids. Germline loops: CDR1 MDHEN, CDR2 SYDVKM. The CDR3, as DNA: TGTGCCAGCAGTTTGACTGGAGCTGAAGCTTTCTTT. Its protein is CASSLTGAEAFF.

This chain joins TRBV20-1 and TRBJ2-3; no firm D call. There are 14 residues in the CDR3. V lost 3 bases, J lost 0 bases, and 10 bases lay in between. CDR1 is DFQATT and CDR2 is SNEGSKA in the germline V gene (reference sequence). CDR3 region: CSASDIASTDTQYF. In nucleotides, the CDR3 is TGCAGTGCTAGTGACATTGCGAGCACAGATACGCAGTATTTT.